Given below is one T cell receptor beta chain in context. This specimen comes from a study of blood T cell repertoires in COVID-19. Germline CDR1 reads SGHKS; CDR2 reads YYEKEE (reference sequence). The CDR3 spans 12 residues. Trimming pared 2 bases from V and 7 bases from J, leaving 7 bases between. The data were produced by immunoSEQ multiplex PCR, yet TCRdb's version contains in-frame clones alone and is incomplete. Of 200,000 to 250,000 clones in the sample, around 90% are singletons; the top ten hold 0.75% to 1%. This sequence originates from a man in his fifties or sixties with COVID-19, enrolled during active disease. This chain joins TRBV5-5 and TRBJ2-1; no definite D call. Material for sequencing was peripheral blood. The CDR3 DNA is TGTGCCAGCAGCTTTCCCCCTAATGAGCAGTTCTTC. Translating gives CASSFPPNEQFF.